The sequence of this TCR beta chain was determined in a study of blood T cells in healthy people across ages. General study findings and limits: Diversity estimated from one million T cells was considered an underestimate. Long-lived and aged donors differed, with more naive CD4+ cells and higher diversity in the long-lived.

Germline V gives CDR1 MNHEY, CDR2 SMNVEV (reference sequence). Trimming took 9 bases from V and 4 from J, leaving 10 bases between them. This CDR3 is 12 amino acids long. Sample-barcoded 5' priming and a J-beta primer mix drove a second PCR of about 7 to 12 cycles. TCRdb fed the 5' RACE reads into MiXCR, producing one record per CDR3 protein. The sample includes about 830,000 distinct CDR3 sequences, about 62% of them seen just once. Concerning this clonotype: Its cognate antigen is unknown.

The chain recombines TRBV27 with TRBJ1-5, with D tentatively TRBD1 (6 bases). What was sequenced was blood. This receptor was obtained from a man aged 25 to 40 in good health. Here the CDR3 reads CASRGRNQPQHF. CDR3 coding DNA: TGTGCCAGTCGGGGGCGGAATCAGCCCCAGCATTTT.